The rows below give T cell receptor beta chains drawn from one sample of a study of patients and donors after allogeneic stem cell transplantation. TCRdb re-called the RT-PCR reads with MiXCR, one entry per CDR3 protein. The data hold approximately 200,000 distinct CDR3 sequences, with around an eighth observed a single time. The sample was blood, either unsorted or a sorted T cell fraction (not recorded which). The receptors were gathered from a human donor who was either an allogeneic HSCT recipient or a stem cell or donor lymphocyte infusion donor (not recorded which). It is not recorded whose cells these are; they may come from a transplant donor. The CDR3 runs from the conserved cysteine through the conserved F or W. A D gene is named only where the DNA matches it firmly. Where a row states a size, it is once, few, many or the class of an expanded clone; other rows omit it.

few	NA	TRBV12-3/TRBV12-4	TRBJ2-2	CASSLGGYGELFF	TGTGCCAGCAGTTTAGGTGGTTACGGGGAGCTGTTTTTT
NA	NA	TRBV20-1	TRBJ1-5	CSARDSRENQPQHF	TGCAGTGCTAGAGATAGCAGGGAGAATCAGCCCCAGCATTTT
few	NA	TRBV30	TRBJ1-5	CAWSGGVNQPQHF	TGTGCCTGGAGTGGCGGGGTCAATCAGCCCCAGCATTTT
few	NA	TRBV5-8	TRBJ1-5	CASSLERNQPQHF	TGTGCCAGCAGCTTGGAAAGAAATCAGCCCCAGCATTTT
few	NA	TRBV20-1	TRBJ2-1	CSAGSRGTSQFF	TGCAGTGCTGGGAGTAGGGGAACGAGTCAGTTCTTC
few	NA	TRBV11-2	TRBJ2-5	CASSLGTVARETQYF	TGTGCCAGCAGCTTAGGGACAGTTGCCAGAGAGACCCAGTACTTC
NA	NA	TRBV2	TRBJ1-4	CASSESYAADEKLFF	TGTGCCAGCAGTGAAAGTTATGCGGCAGATGAAAAACTGTTTTTT
many	NA	TRBV6-2/TRBV6-3	TRBJ2-7	CASSLPGKQYF	TGTGCCAGCAGCCTTCCAGGGAAGCAGTACTTC
NA	TRBD1	TRBV28	TRBJ1-5	CASTWRQGRSYQPQHF	TGTGCCAGCACCTGGAGACAGGGCCGAAGCTATCAGCCCCAGCATTTT
NA	NA	TRBV10-3	TRBJ1-2	CASGSGAAGTF	TGTGCCTCCGGCTCTGGCGCGGCGGGCACCTTC
NA	NA	TRBV5-1	TRBJ2-2	CASSLSRMSGELFF	TGCGCCAGCAGCTTGTCCCGGATGTCGGGGGAGCTGTTTTTT
many	TRBD2	TRBV6-2/TRBV6-3	TRBJ2-7	CASRRGTSGKVISYEQYF	TGTGCCAGCAGACGCGGGACTAGCGGGAAGGTAATCTCCTACGAGCAGTACTTC
NA	NA	TRBV19	TRBJ2-2	CASSTQPRSGELFF	TGTGCCAGTAGTACACAGCCGAGGTCCGGGGAGCTGTTTTTT
NA	TRBD1	TRBV6-1	TRBJ1-3	CASSKTGQGGNTIYF	TGTGCCAGCAGCAAGACAGGGCAGGGTGGAAACACCATATATTTT
NA	TRBD2	TRBV20-1	TRBJ2-5	CSATSGSLQTQYF	TGCAGTGCAACTAGCGGGAGTCTTCAGACCCAGTACTTC
few	TRBD1	TRBV29-1	TRBJ1-3	CSAAVDRGPGNTIYF	TGCAGCGCCGCGGTCGACAGGGGGCCTGGAAACACCATATATTTT
many	TRBD2	TRBV5-1	TRBJ2-2	CASSHRTSGNTGELFF	TGCGCCAGCAGCCATCGGACTAGCGGGAACACCGGGGAGCTGTTTTTT
few	NA	TRBV2	TRBJ1-1	CASSVRVMNTEAFF	TGTGCCAGCAGTGTCAGGGTCATGAACACTGAAGCTTTCTTT
many	NA	TRBV7-7	TRBJ2-5	CASSLDSGRHQETQYF	TGTGCCAGCAGCTTAGATTCCGGCAGGCACCAAGAGACCCAGTACTTC
few	NA	TRBV20-1	TRBJ2-1	CSARDLGRPYNEQFF	TGCAGTGCTAGAGACCTTGGGCGTCCCTACAATGAGCAGTTCTTC
many	TRBD1	TRBV12-3/TRBV12-4	TRBJ2-3	CASSYKGASIGKDTQYF	TGTGCCAGCAGTTACAAGGGGGCATCAATAGGAAAGGATACGCAGTATTTT
NA	TRBD1	TRBV4-3	TRBJ2-7	CASSQVQGNSYEQYF	TGCGCCAGCAGCCAAGTACAGGGGAATTCCTACGAGCAGTACTTC
few	TRBD1	TRBV30	TRBJ1-5	CAWSGGDRASNQPQHF	TGTGCCTGGAGTGGAGGGGACAGGGCAAGCAATCAGCCCCAGCATTTT
many	TRBD1	TRBV5-1	TRBJ1-1	CASSGTTGAAEAFF	TGCGCCAGCAGCGGAACCACAGGGGCGGCTGAAGCTTTCTTT
few	NA	TRBV7-9	TRBJ2-7	CASSLGATRQYF	TGTGCCAGCAGCCTGGGAGCCACGAGGCAGTACTTC
few	NA	TRBV5-1	TRBJ2-7	CASSLVFQGREQYF	TGCGCCAGCAGCTTGGTTTTCCAGGGGCGCGAGCAGTACTTC
few	NA	TRBV5-1	TRBJ2-6	CASSNPLAGANVLTF	TGCGCCAGCAGCAACCCCCTCGCTGGGGCCAACGTCCTGACTTTC
few	NA	TRBV15	TRBJ1-1	CATSSGRGVNTEAFF	TGTGCCACCAGCAGTGGAAGAGGGGTCAACACTGAAGCTTTCTTT
many	NA	TRBV27	TRBJ1-2	CASSLGQETGYTF	TGTGCCAGCAGTTTGGGGCAGGAGACTGGCTACACCTTC
NA	NA	TRBV20-1	TRBJ1-1	CSARQEGYVSTEAFF	TGCAGTGCTCGGCAGGAGGGTTATGTGTCTACTGAAGCTTTCTTT
NA	NA	TRBV28	TRBJ2-1	CASSLDPGGGQFF	TGTGCCAGCAGTCTGGATCCTGGAGGAGGGCAGTTCTTC
many	TRBD1	TRBV19	TRBJ1-1	CASSRQGVNTEAFF	TGTGCCAGTAGTCGACAGGGGGTGAACACTGAAGCTTTCTTT
few	NA	TRBV20-1	TRBJ2-4	CSASGNENIQYF	TGCAGTGCTAGCGGGAACGAAAACATTCAGTACTTC
NA	NA	TRBV2	TRBJ1-5	CASSEEAATYQPQHF	TGTGCCAGCAGTGAGGAGGCAGCTACTTATCAGCCCCAGCATTTT
NA	NA	TRBV20-1	TRBJ1-5	CSARPAGNGNQPQHF	TGCAGTGCCCGCCCCGCAGGGAACGGCAATCAGCCCCAGCATTTT
few	TRBD2	TRBV7-8	TRBJ2-3	CASSSGLAGNTDTQYF	TGTGCCAGCAGCTCGGGACTAGCGGGGAACACAGATACGCAGTATTTT
NA	NA	TRBV6-1	TRBJ2-2	CASSVRQNTGELFF	TGTGCCAGCAGTGTCCGACAAAACACCGGGGAGCTGTTTTTT
few	TRBD1	TRBV6-1	TRBJ1-6	CASTTGVGSPLHF	TGTGCCAGCACCACAGGGGTTGGATCACCCCTCCACTTT
NA	NA	TRBV11-3	TRBJ1-1	CASTQGRENTEAFF	TGTGCCAGCACCCAAGGGAGAGAGAACACTGAAGCTTTCTTT
few	NA	TRBV6-2/TRBV6-3	TRBJ1-6	CASATGNSPLHF	TGTGCCAGCGCTACGGGCAATTCACCCCTCCACTTT
many	TRBD2	TRBV5-1	TRBJ2-5	CASRQSGSPEETQYF	TGCGCCAGCAGGCAAAGCGGGAGTCCGGAGGAGACCCAGTACTTC
NA	NA	TRBV19	TRBJ1-1	CASRGWNTEAFF	TGTGCCAGTAGGGGGTGGAACACTGAAGCTTTCTTT